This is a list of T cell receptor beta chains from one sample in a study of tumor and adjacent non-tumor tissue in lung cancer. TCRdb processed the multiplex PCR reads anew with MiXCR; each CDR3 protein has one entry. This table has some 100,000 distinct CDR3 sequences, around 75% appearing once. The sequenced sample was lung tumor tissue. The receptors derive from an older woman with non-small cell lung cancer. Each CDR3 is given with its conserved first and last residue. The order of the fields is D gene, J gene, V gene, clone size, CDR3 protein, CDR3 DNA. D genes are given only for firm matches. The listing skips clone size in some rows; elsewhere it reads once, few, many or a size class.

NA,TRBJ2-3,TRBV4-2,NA,CASSQVRLDITDTQYF,TGTGCCAGCAGCCAAGTAAGATTAGACATCACAGATACGCAGTATTTT
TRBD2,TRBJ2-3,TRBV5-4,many,CASSWTSGLRTDTQYF,TGTGCCAGCAGCTGGACTAGCGGTCTTCGCACAGATACGCAGTATTTT
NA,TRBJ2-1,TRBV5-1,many,CASSLGAGANEQFF,TGCGCCAGCAGCTTGGGGGCGGGGGCGAATGAGCAGTTCTTC
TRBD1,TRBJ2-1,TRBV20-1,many,CSARDDGTGGWNEQFF,TGCAGTGCTAGAGACGATGGGACAGGGGGTTGGAATGAGCAGTTCTTC
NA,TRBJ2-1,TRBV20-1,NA,CNVRVSWDEQFF,TGCAATGTCAGGGTGAGCTGGGATGAGCAGTTCTTC
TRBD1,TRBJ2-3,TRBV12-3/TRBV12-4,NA,CASTPTGKLSQPQYF,TGTGCCAGCACTCCGACAGGGAAGCTAAGTCAGCCCCAGTATTTT
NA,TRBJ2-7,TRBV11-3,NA,CASSLDTGTYDQKF,TGTGCCAGCAGCTTAGATACGGGAACCTACGATCAGAAGTTC
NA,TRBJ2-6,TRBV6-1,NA,CASSDKRKGSSGASFLTF,TGTGCCAGCAGTGACAAGCGTAAGGGTTCCTCTGGGGCCAGCTTCCTGACTTTC
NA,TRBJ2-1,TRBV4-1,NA,CASSQGTNGWLNEKFF,TGCGCCAGCAGCCAAGGGACTAACGGGTGGTTGAATGAGAAGTTCTTC
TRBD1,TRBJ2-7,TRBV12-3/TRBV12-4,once,CASSIRTGGEWQYF,TGTGCCAGCAGCATTAGGACAGGGGGCGAGTGGCAATACTTC
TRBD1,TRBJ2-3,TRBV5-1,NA,CASRTGDTDTQYF,TGCGCCAGCAGGACAGGGGATACAGATACGCAGTATTTT
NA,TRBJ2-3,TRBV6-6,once,CASSYAGTSSSRYTQYF,TGTGCAAGTAGTTACGCGGGAACTAGCTCTTCCAGATATACGCAGTATTTT
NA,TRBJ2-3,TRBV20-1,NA,CSAARDNTQYF,TGCAGTGCGGCAAGGGATAATACACAGTATTTT
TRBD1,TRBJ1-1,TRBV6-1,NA,CASGVPQGTGMNTEAFF,TGTGCCAGCGGTGTTCCCCAAGGGACAGGAATGAACACTGAAGCTTTCTTT
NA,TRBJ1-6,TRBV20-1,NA,CSARDNTLAVYNSHLHF,TGCAGTGCTAGAGATAATACCCTTGCTGTATATAATTCACACCTCCACTTC
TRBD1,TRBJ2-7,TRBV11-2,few,CASSRDRVQQYF,TGTGCCAGCAGTCGGGACAGGGTTCAGCAGTACTTC
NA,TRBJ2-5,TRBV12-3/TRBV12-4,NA,CVSTRGETQYF,TGTGTCAGCACCCGGGGGGAGACCCAGTACTTC
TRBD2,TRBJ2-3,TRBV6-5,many,CASSQGTSGRIQDTQYF,TGTGCCAGCAGTCAGGGGACTAGCGGGAGGATTCAAGATACGCAGTATTTT
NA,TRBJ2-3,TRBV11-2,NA,CASGLVAPGTDTQYF,TGTGCCAGCGGCTTAGTCGCCCCGGGCACAGATACGCAGTATTTT
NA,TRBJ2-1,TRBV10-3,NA,CATGGGEQFF,TGTGCCACTGGCGGGGGCGAGCAGTTCTTC
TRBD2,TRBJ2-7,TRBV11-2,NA,CDSNYGTSESNEQYF,TGTGACAGCAACTACGGGACTAGCGAGAGCAACGAGCAGTACTTC
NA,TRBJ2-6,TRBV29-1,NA,CSIWRDSGANVLTF,TGCAGCATTTGGAGAGACTCTGGGGCCAACGTCCTGACTTTC
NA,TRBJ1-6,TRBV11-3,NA,CASSLEEKYNSALHF,TGTGCTAGCAGCTTAGAGGAGAAATATAATTCAGCCCTCCACTTT
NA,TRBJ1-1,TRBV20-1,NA,CNATPLGDEAFF,TGCAATGCTACCCCTCTAGGTGATGAAGCTTTCTTT
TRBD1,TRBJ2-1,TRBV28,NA,CTSSRTGDLYNEQFF,TGTACCAGCAGTAGGACAGGGGATCTATACAATGAGCAGTTCTTC
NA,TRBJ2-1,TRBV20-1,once,CSSIGSRNNEQFF,TGCAGTTCCATCGGGTCCCGGAACAATGAGCAGTTCTTC
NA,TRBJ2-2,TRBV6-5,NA,CASSRDVASTGELLF,TGTGCCAGCAGTCGGGACGTTGCGTCCACCGGGGAGCTGTTATTT
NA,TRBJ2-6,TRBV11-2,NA,CASSLLRLGTGPNVLTF,TGTGCCAGCAGCTTACTCCGCCTAGGCACTGGGCCCAACGTGCTGACTTTC
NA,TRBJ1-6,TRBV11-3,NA,CASSPKKSYYNSALHF,TGTGCCAGCAGCCCCAAAAAAAGCTACTATAATTCAGCCCTCCACTTT
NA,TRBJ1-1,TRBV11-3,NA,CARTLDSGRGTEAFF,TGTGCCAGGACCTTAGATTCAGGGAGAGGCACTGAAGCTTTCTTT
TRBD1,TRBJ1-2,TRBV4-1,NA,CASSPRLGQGAVRGYTF,TGCGCCAGCAGCCCTCGATTAGGTCAGGGGGCGGTTCGTGGCTACACCTTC
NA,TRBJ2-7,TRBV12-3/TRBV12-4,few,CASSLNLQGIYERYF,TGTGCCAGCAGTTTGAATTTGCAGGGAATCTACGAGCGGTACTTC
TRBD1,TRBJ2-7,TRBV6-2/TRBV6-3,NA,CASSYRTGSSYGQYF,TGTGCCAGCAGTTACCGGACAGGATCTAGCTACGGGCAATACTTC
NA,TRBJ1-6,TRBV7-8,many,CASSLEGSGNNSPLHF,TGTGCCAGCAGCTTAGAGGGATCCGGGAATAATTCACCCCTCCACTTT
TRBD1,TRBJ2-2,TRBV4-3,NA,CANRQDRQGAWTRAGELFF,TGCGCCAACAGGCAAGACCGACAGGGGGCCTGGACTAGGGCGGGGGAGCTGTTTTTT
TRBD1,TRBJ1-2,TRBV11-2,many,CASSSRGLDGYTF,TGTGCCAGCAGCTCTAGGGGGCTCGATGGCTACACCTTC
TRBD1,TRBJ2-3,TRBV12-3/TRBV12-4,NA,CASRTGASDTRYF,TGTGCCAGCAGGACAGGGGCCTCAGATACGCGGTATTTT
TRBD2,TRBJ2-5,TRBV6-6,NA,CASRGGTSGGRYEESQYF,TGTGCCAGCAGGGGTGGAACTAGCGGGGGGAGGTACGAAGAGTCCCAGTACTTC
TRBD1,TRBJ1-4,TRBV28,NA,CASSQLGQGDEKLLF,TGTGCCAGCAGTCAATTGGGACAGGGGGACGAAAAACTGTTGTTT
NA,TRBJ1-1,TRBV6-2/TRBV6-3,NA,CAGSPVLEGNTEAFF,TGTGCCGGAAGCCCAGTCTTGGAGGGAAACACTGAAGCTTTCTTT
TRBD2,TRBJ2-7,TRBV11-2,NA,CASTYGTSESYEQYF,TGTGCCAGCACCTACGGTACTAGCGAGAGTTACGAGCAGTACTTC
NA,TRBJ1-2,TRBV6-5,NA,CASSRTTQGVGHTF,TGTGCCAGCAGCCGAACAACCCAGGGAGTTGGCCACACCTTC
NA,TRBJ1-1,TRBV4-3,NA,CANSPRRTRYGIEAFF,TGCGCCAACAGCCCACGAAGGACAAGGTATGGCATTGAAGCTTTCTTT
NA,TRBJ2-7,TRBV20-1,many,CSAAEGITNEQYF,TGCAGTGCCGCGGAGGGGATTACGAACGAGCAGTACTTC
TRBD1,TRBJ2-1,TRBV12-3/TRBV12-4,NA,CASSPGRQGKADVQFF,TGTGCCAGCTCTCCCGGGAGACAGGGGAAAGCTGATGTGCAGTTCTTC
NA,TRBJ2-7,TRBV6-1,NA,CASSGQGGTYEQYF,TGTGCCAGCAGCGGCCAGGGAGGTACTTATGAGCAGTACTTC
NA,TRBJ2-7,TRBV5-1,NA,CASSFDPRCGSEQYF,TGCGCCAGCAGCTTTGACCCGCGATGTGGGAGTGAGCAGTACTTC
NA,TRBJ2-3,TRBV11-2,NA,CPRSLTDTQYF,TGTCCCAGGAGCTTAACAGATACCCAGTATTTT
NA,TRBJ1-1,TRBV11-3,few,CASSLNSGRGTEAFF,TGTGCCAGTAGCCTAAATTCGGGGAGAGGCACTGAAGCTTTCTTT
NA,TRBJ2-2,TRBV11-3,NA,CDSSLVSDTGELFF,TGTGACAGCAGCTTAGTCTCGGACACCGGGGAGCTGTTTTTT
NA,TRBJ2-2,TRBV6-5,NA,CASKFHRNTGELFF,TGTGCCAGCAAATTCCATAGGAACACCGGGGAGCTGTTTTTT
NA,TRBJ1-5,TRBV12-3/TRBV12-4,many,CASSLPRGGNQPQHF,TGTGCCAGCAGTTTACCTAGGGGAGGCAATCAGCCCCAGCATTTT
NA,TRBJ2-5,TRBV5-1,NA,CASSLNGWYEETQYF,TGCGCCAGCAGCTTGAACGGCTGGTACGAAGAGACCCAGTACTTC
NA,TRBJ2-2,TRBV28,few,CASSLAGNTGELFF,TGTGCCAGCAGTTTAGCGGGGAACACCGGGGAGCTGTTTTTT
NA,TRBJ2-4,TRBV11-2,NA,CASSPTGAENIRYF,TGTGCCAGCAGTCCCACCGGGGCAGAAAACATTCGGTACTTC
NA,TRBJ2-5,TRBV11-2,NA,CASSLVVAGGTEEAQYF,TGTGCCAGCAGCTTAGTAGTGGCTGGGGGGACGGAAGAGGCCCAGTACTTC
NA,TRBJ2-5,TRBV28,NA,CASNQDRTTKETQYF,TGTGCCAGCAATCAGGACAGGACTACTAAAGAGACCCAGTACTTC
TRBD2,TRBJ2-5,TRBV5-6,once,CASSFDSGIETRYF,TGTGCCAGCAGCTTCGATAGCGGGATTGAGACCCGGTACTTC
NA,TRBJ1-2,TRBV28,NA,CASSSTDRYGYAF,TGTGCTAGCAGCTCTACGGACAGATATGGCTACGCCTTC
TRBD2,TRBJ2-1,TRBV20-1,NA,CSAGTSGMRDEQFF,TGCAGTGCGGGGACTAGCGGGATGAGAGATGAGCAATTCTTC